One and the same sample provided the 25 T cell receptor beta chains below, sequenced in a study of blood T cell repertoires in COVID-19 (dated by TCRdb to about 2020). The method was the immunoSEQ multiplex PCR assay. Imported from immuneACCESS, the table was reduced by TCRdb to in-frame sequences with V and J called. These copies leave out some clones; in studies compared against another copy, an unresolved V gene accounts for under half, and the cause of the remainder is not known. This sample gives around 120,000 clones in total; around 80% of them show up just once. The top ten clonotypes cover roughly 5.6% of the sample. The sample comprised peripheral blood. The origin of the receptors is a man between 65 and 85 years old with acute or convalescent COVID-19.

The chain employs TRBV18 and TRBJ1-5, with D possibly being TRBD1 (5 bases). The CDR3 extends over 13 amino acids. The ends were cut back, 6 bases at V and 5 bases at J, with 11 bases in the middle. The V gene's germline CDR1 is KGHSH and CDR2 LQKENI. Here the CDR3 reads CASSQGRDQPQHF. DNA for the CDR3: TGTGCCAGCTCCCAGGGCAGGGATCAGCCCCAGCATTTT.

The chain uses TRBV19 and TRBJ1-5; D possibly corresponds to TRBD1 (6 bases). This CDR3 has 15 residues. Germline V gives CDR1 LNHDA, CDR2 SQIVND (reference sequence). V was cut by 4 bases and J by 4 bases, with 14 bases left in between. The CDR3 protein is CASSKSQQGNQPQHF. The CDR3 DNA sequence: TGTGCCAGTAGTAAATCCCAACAGGGAAATCAGCCCCAGCATTTT.

This clone was seen only a few times. The chain employs TRBV5-8 and TRBJ2-7; D gene ambiguous. The CDR3 sequence is 13 residues long. V dropped 7 bases and J dropped 2 bases, with 13 bases sitting between them. Germline V gene data show CDR1 as SGHTS and CDR2 as YDEGEE. For the CDR3, the DNA is TGTGCCAGCGGTGTAACTGGTGCCTACGAGCAGTACTTC. This encodes CASGVTGAYEQYF.

CDR3 protein: CASGLAPTKGTDTQYF. The CDR3 DNA follows: TGTGCCAGCGGACTAGCGCCCACAAAAGGCACAGATACGCAGTATTTT. The J gene is TRBJ2-3, the V gene TRBV28; TRBD2 matches 9 bases. CDR1 and CDR2 from the germline V gene are MDHEN and SYDVKM. The ends lost 8 bases at V and 1 base at J; junction bases unmatched: 10. This CDR3 is built from 16 residues.

This clone was recorded only once. V is TRBV20-1 and J is TRBJ2-7; D is unresolved. CDR1 and CDR2 from the germline V gene are DFQATT and SNEGSKA (reference sequence). This CDR3 has 13 residues. Trimming shortened V by 3 bases and J by 7 bases, and 16 bases separated the two germline ends. CDR3: CSASNPSPREQYF. The CDR3 DNA is TGCAGTGCTAGTAATCCATCGCCGAGGGAGCAGTACTTC.

The gene calls are TRBV28 and TRBJ1-2; 7 bases are shared with TRBD1. This CDR3 comprises 14 residues. J gave up 5 bases and V 1 base, and 4 bases lay outside the gene matches. Per germline, CDR1 MDHEN and CDR2 SYDVKM. CDR3 sequence reads: CASSLLGQNYGYTF. CDR3 nucleotides: TGTGCCAGCAGTTTATTGGGACAGAATTATGGCTACACCTTC.

Notes on this clone: The same CDR3 is also encoded by other DNA sequences in this sample. This CDR3 is CASSLAGGYEQYF. In DNA form, the CDR3 reads TGTGCCAGCAGTCTCGCCGGAGGCTACGAGCAGTACTTC. The chain has TRBV6-4 and TRBJ2-7, with D possibly TRBD2 on 5 matching bases. Germline V gives CDR1 MRHNA, CDR2 SNTAGT. Trimming took off 5 bases at V and 3 bases at J, with 11 bases between the two ends. The CDR3 contains 13 residues.

The gene calls are TRBV30 and TRBJ2-3; no clear D gene. The germline gives CDR1 GTSNPN, CDR2 SVGIG (reference sequence). The V gene lost 1 base and the J gene lost 1 base, with 6 bases spanning the gap. The CDR3 is 13 amino acids. CDR3 nucleotides: TGTGCCTGGAGTGGGTCGGGCACAGATACGCAGTATTTT. Its protein product is CAWSGSGTDTQYF.

This chain links TRBV5-8 with TRBJ1-2; 8 nucleotides line up with TRBD1. Germline-derived CDR1 and CDR2 are SGHTS and YDEGEE. Germline trimming cut 4 bases from V and 4 bases from J; bases unmatched to any gene: 6. The CDR3 is 14 residues long. The CDR3 coding sequence is TGTGCCAGCAGCCACGGACAGGGAATCTATGGCTACACCTTC. This translates into CASSHGQGIYGYTF.

The V and J genes are TRBV6-2 or TRBV6-3 and TRBJ2-2, with D hard to call. The ends were cut back, 6 bases at V and 0 bases at J, with 26 bases in the middle. The germline V gene has CDR1 MNHEY and CDR2 SVGEGT. This CDR3 region has 20 residues. The DNA of the CDR3 is TGTGCCAGCAGCTCCCATAGCCCCCTACGGCCCGGTTCGAACACCGGGGAGCTGTTTTTT. The encoded protein is CASSSHSPLRPGSNTGELFF.

V is TRBV29-1 and J is TRBJ2-1, with 10 bases matching TRBD1. Germline V gene data show CDR1 as SQVTM and CDR2 as ANQGSEA. CDR3 length: 14 residues. Trimming cost V 7 bases and J 7 bases; bases outside gene matches: 10. As DNA, the CDR3 is TGCAGCGCGACCGGGACAGGGGTAGTAAATGAGCAGTTCTTC. Its translation is CSATGTGVVNEQFF.

The chain joins TRBV19 to TRBJ2-2; the match to TRBD1 covers 9 bases. J lost 0 bases, V lost 10 bases, and 3 bases had no gene match. The CDR3 is 14 amino acids. Germline V lookup: CDR1 LNHDA, CDR2 SQIVND (reference sequence). This chain's CDR3 is CATWDRANTGELFF. Here the CDR3 DNA reads TGTGCCACATGGGACAGGGCGAACACCGGGGAGCTGTTTTTT.

The gene calls are TRBV10-2 and TRBJ2-3, with a possible D match to TRBD2 (5 bases). The CDR3 is made up of 15 amino acids. The ends were cut back, 7 bases at V and 4 bases at J, with 18 bases in the middle. Germline V gives CDR1 WSHSY, CDR2 SAAADI. DNA of the CDR3: TGCGCCAGCAAGGACTCCGCGGTGAGCCCAGATACGCAGTATTTT. Protein: CASKDSAVSPDTQYF.

CDR3 sequence (DNA): TGTGCCAGCAGCTCCCCGGACAGGGACTACGAGCAGTACTTC. This encodes CASSSPDRDYEQYF. V and J are TRBV3-1 (or the pseudogene TRBV3-2) and TRBJ2-7; TRBD1 aligns across 8 bases. Germline V gene lookup returns CDR1 LGHDT and CDR2 YNNKEL (reference sequence). The CDR3 contains 14 residues. The V gene end was trimmed by 5 bases and the J gene end by 3 bases; junction bases not matched to a gene: 6.

The chain is built from TRBV7-3 and TRBJ1-1, with TRBD1 as a possible D gene (6 bases). V was shortened by 5 bases and J by 2 bases, with 15 bases between the two germline ends. Per the germline V gene, CDR1 is SGHTA and CDR2 is FQGTGA. This CDR3 is built from 15 residues. The CDR3 spells CASSLRNRANTEAFF. Written as DNA, the CDR3 is TGTGCCAGCAGCCTCAGGAACAGGGCCAACACTGAAGCTTTCTTT.

In regard to this clone: In the same sample, other DNA sequences code for this CDR3. The J gene is TRBJ1-2, the V gene TRBV7-9; 12 bases are shared with TRBD1. Germline CDR1 is SEHNR and CDR2 is FQNEAQ (reference sequence). Losses at the gene ends were 6 bases for V and 4 bases for J; bases not matched to a gene: 6. CDR3 length: 15 residues. DNA of the CDR3: TGTGCCAGCAGTCCGCCGGGACAGGGGGCCTATGGCTACACCTTC. It codes for CASSPPGQGAYGYTF.

The chain is built from TRBV28 and TRBJ2-7; a weak D match, TRBD1 (5 bases). The CDR3 spans 14 residues. V lost 2 bases and J lost 3, with 11 bases in between. CDR1 MDHEN and CDR2 SYDVKM come from the germline V gene. The CDR3 DNA sequence: TGTGCCAGCAGTTTAGGGGCCAGGGTCTACGAGCAGTACTTC. Translation: CASSLGARVYEQYF.

The chain has TRBV7-2 and TRBJ2-5; 9 bases are a match to TRBD1. The junction had 11 bases not matched to a gene; V was cut back by 2 bases and J by 4 bases. Germline CDR1 and CDR2: SGHTA and FQGNSA. CDR3 length: 17 residues. The CDR3 DNA reads as TGTGCCAGCAGCTTAAACTCCGCCCTACAGGGGGCAGAGACCCAGTACTTC. The encoded protein is CASSLNSALQGAETQYF.

This chain links TRBV24-1 with TRBJ1-5; possible D gene TRBD1, 5 bases. CDR3 size: 16 residues. Trimming stripped 5 bases from V and 0 bases from J, with 13 bases between. Germline V gene data show CDR1 as KGHDR and CDR2 as SFDVKD. CDR3 in DNA: TGTGCCACCAGTGGCCAAGGGGCAGGTAGCAATCAGCCCCAGCATTTT. Protein: CATSGQGAGSNQPQHF.

This rearrangement joins TRBV24-1 to TRBJ2-2; D unclear. CDR1 and CDR2 (germline): KGHDR, SFDVKD. There are 15 residues in the CDR3. V lost 7 bases and J 3 bases, leaving 14 bases between the germline ends. The CDR3 spells CATRAVRSDTGELFF. The CDR3 bases are TGTGCCACCAGGGCAGTCAGGTCGGACACCGGGGAGCTGTTTTTT.

This clone was detected once. J is TRBJ2-7 and V is TRBV27; 7 bases align to TRBD1. There are 15 residues in the CDR3. The trim removed 3 bases at V and 1 base at J, leaving 6 bases unmatched. The germline CDR1 and CDR2 sequences are MNHEY and SMNVEV (reference sequence). The DNA for the CDR3 is TGTGCCAGCAGTTTGACAGGGTTGAAGTCCTACGAGCAGTACTTC. Its protein product is CASSLTGLKSYEQYF.

J is TRBJ1-4 and V is TRBV19; D uncertain. CDR1 is LNHDA and CDR2 is SQIVND in the germline V gene (reference sequence). The V end lost 5 bases, the J end lost 6 bases, and 16 bases lay between the germline ends. This CDR3 is 15 amino acids long. CDR3 bases: TGTGCCAGTAGTCTGGGCCCGACCGGGGATGAAAAACTGTTTTTT. This codes for CASSLGPTGDEKLFF.

The CDR3 here is CASSEQGWIYGYTF. The CDR3 DNA is TGTGCCAGTAGTGAACAGGGCTGGATTTATGGCTACACCTTC. This sequence joins TRBV19 and TRBJ1-2; possibly TRBD1 for D (6 bases). Germline V gene data show CDR1 as LNHDA and CDR2 as SQIVND (reference sequence). This CDR3 has 14 amino acids. V was trimmed by 5 bases and J by 5 bases, leaving 15 bases between them.

The chain employs TRBV7-2 and TRBJ1-3; D is undetermined. V was pared by 5 bases and J by 8 bases, with 10 bases between. The CDR3 is 12 amino acids. Germline assignment: CDR1 SGHTA and CDR2 FQGNSA. Here the CDR3 reads CASSPVRDTIYF. CDR3 nucleotides: TGTGCCAGCAGCCCCGTCCGGGACACCATATATTTT. The full variable domain, rest sourced from reference TRBV7-2 and TRBJ1-3, is GAGVSQSPSNKVTEKGKDVELRCDPISGHTALYWYRQSLGQGLEFLIYFQGNSAPDKSGLPSDRFSAERTGGSVSTLTIQRTQQEDSAVYLCASSPVRDTIYFGEGSWLTVV.

This chain joins TRBV19 and TRBJ2-7; the match to TRBD1 covers 8 bases. The CDR3 length is 14 residues. The trim removed 5 bases at V and 6 bases at J, leaving 9 bases unmatched. The germline V gene encodes CDR1 LNHDA and CDR2 SQIVND (reference sequence). CDR3 region: CASSPRDRRGEQYF. The DNA of the CDR3 is TGTGCCAGTAGTCCGCGGGACAGGAGGGGCGAGCAGTACTTC.